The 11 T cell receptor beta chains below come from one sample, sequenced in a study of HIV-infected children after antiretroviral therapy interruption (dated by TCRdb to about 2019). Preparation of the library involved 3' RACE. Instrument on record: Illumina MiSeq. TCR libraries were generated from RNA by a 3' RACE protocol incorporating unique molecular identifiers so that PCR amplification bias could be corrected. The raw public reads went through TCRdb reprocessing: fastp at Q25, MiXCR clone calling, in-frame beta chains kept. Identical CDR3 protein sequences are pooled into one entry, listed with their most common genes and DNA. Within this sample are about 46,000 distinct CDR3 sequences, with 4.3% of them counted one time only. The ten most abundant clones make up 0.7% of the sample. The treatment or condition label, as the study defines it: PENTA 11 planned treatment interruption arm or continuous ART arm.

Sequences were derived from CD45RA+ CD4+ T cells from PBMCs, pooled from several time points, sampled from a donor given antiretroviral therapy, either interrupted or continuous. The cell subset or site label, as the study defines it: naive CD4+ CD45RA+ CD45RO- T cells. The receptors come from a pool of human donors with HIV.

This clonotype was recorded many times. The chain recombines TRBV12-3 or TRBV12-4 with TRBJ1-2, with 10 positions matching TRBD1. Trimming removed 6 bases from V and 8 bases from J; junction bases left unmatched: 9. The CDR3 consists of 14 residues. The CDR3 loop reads CASRTTGGQEGYTF. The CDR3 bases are TGTGCCAGCAGGACGACAGGGGGCCAGGAAGGCTACACCTTC.

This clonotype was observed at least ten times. The CDR3 coding sequence is TGTGCCAGCAGCCGGACAGGGATAAGGGACACCGGGGAGCTGTTTTTT. This codes for CASSRTGIRDTGELFF. The V gene is TRBV6-4, the J gene TRBJ2-2, with 8 bases lining up with TRBD1. Germline values: CDR1 MRHNA, CDR2 SNTAGT. The junction had 9 bases not matched to a gene; V was cut back by 6 bases and J by 3 bases. The CDR3 is 16 residues long.

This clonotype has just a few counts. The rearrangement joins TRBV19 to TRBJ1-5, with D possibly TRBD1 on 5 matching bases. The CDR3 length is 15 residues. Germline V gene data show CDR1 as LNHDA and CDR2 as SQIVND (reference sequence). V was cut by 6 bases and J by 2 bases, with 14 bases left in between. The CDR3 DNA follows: TGTGCCAGTAGCTACCGGGACGGCCGCAATCAGCCCCAGCATTTT. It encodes CASSYRDGRNQPQHF.

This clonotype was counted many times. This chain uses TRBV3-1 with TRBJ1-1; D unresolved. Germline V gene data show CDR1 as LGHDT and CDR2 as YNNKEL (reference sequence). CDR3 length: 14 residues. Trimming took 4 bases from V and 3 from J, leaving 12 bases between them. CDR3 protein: CASSPILADTEAFF. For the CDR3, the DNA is TGTGCCAGCAGCCCGATTCTGGCCGACACTGAAGCTTTCTTT.

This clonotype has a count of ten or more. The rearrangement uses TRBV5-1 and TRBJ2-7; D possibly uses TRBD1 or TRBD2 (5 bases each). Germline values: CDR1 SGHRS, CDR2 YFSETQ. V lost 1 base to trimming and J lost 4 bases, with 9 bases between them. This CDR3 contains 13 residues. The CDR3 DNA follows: TGCGCCAGCAGCTTGTTGGGGGAATACGAGCAGTACTTC. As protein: CASSLLGEYEQYF.

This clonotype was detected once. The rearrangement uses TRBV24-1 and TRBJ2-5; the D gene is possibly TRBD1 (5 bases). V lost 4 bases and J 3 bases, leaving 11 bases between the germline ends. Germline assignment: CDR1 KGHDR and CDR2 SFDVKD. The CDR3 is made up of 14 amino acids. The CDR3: CATSETDKKETQYF. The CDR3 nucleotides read TGTGCCACCAGTGAAACGGACAAAAAAGAGACCCAGTACTTC.

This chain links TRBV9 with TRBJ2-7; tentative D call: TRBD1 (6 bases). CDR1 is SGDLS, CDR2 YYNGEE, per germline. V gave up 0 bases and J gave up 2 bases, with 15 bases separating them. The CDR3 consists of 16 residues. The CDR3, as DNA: TGTGCCAGCAGCGTAGGCAGGGGAGAAGAACCCTACGAGCAGTACTTC. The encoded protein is CASSVGRGEEPYEQYF.

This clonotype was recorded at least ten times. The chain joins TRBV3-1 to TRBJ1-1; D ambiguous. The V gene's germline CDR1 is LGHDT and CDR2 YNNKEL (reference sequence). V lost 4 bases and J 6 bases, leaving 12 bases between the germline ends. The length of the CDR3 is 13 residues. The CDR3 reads CASSPWKGSEAFF. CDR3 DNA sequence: TGTGCCAGCAGCCCCTGGAAGGGCTCTGAAGCTTTCTTT.

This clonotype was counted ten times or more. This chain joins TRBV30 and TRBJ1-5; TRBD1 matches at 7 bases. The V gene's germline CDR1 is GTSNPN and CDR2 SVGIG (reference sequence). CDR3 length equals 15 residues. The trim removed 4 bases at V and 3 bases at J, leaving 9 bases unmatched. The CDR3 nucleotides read TGTGCCTGGACCACCTTCGGGACAGTCAATCAGCCCCAGCATTTT. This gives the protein CAWTTFGTVNQPQHF.

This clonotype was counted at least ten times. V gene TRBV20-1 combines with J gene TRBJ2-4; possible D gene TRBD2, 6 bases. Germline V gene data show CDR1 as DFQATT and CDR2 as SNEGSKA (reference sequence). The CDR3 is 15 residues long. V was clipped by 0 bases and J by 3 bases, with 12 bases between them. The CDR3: CSAREGGYSKNIQYF. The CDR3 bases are TGCAGTGCTAGAGAAGGAGGGTACAGCAAAAACATTCAGTACTTC.

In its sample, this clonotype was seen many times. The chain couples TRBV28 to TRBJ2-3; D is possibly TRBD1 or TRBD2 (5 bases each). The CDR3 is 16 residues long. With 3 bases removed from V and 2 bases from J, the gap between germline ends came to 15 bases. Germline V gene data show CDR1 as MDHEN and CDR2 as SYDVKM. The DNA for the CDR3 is TGTGCCAGCAGTTTTGAGGGGCGCACAAACACAGATACGCAGTATTTT. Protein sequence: CASSFEGRTNTDTQYF.